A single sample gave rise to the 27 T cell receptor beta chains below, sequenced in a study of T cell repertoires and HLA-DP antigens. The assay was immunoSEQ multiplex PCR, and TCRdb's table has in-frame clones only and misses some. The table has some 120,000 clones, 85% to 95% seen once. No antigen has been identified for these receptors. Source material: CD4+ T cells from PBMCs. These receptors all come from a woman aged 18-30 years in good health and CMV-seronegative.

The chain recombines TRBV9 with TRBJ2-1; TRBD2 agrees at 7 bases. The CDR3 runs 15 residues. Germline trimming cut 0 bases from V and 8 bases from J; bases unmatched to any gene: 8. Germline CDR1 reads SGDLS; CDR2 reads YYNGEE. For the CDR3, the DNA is TGTGCCAGCAGCGTAGGATGGCGGGAGAACCATGAGCAGTTCTTC. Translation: CASSVGWRENHEQFF.

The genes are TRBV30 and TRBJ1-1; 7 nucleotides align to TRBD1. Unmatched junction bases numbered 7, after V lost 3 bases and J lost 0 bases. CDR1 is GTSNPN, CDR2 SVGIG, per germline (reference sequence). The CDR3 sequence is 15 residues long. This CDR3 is CAWRFRGQMNTEAFF. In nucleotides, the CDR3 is TGTGCCTGGAGGTTCCGGGGACAGATGAACACTGAAGCTTTCTTT. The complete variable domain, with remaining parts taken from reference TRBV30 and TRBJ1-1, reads SQTIHQWPATLVQPVGSPLSLECTVEGTSNPNLYWYRQAAGRGLQLLFYSVGIGQISSEVPQNLSASRPQDRQFILSSKKLLLSDSGFYLCAWRFRGQMNTEAFFGQGTRLTVV.

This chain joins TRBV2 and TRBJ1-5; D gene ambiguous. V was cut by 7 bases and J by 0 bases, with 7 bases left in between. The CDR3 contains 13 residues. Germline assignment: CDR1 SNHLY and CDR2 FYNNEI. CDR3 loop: CASIQNSNQPQHF. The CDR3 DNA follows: TGTGCCAGCATCCAGAATAGCAATCAGCCCCAGCATTTT.

CDR3 loop: CAISESMGRFTEAFF. Written as DNA, the CDR3 is TGTGCCATCAGTGAGTCGATGGGGCGTTTCACTGAAGCTTTCTTT. This chain links TRBV10-3 with TRBJ1-1, with D perhaps matching TRBD1 (5 bases). The CDR3 has 15 residues. Per the germline V gene, CDR1 is ENHRY and CDR2 is SYGVKD. The V gene lost 0 bases and the J gene lost 4 bases, with 12 bases spanning the gap.

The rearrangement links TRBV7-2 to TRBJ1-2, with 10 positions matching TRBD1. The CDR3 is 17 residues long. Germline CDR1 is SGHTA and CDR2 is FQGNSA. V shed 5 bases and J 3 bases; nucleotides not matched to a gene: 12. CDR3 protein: CASSTRTGGWGDYGYTF. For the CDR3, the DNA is TGTGCCAGCAGCACGAGGACAGGGGGGTGGGGAGACTATGGCTACACCTTC.

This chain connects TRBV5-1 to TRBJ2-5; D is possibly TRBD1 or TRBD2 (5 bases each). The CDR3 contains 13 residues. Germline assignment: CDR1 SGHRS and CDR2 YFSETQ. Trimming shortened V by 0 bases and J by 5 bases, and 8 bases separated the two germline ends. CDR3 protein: CASSLGGEETQYF. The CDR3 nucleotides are TGCGCCAGCAGCTTGGGAGGGGAGGAGACCCAGTACTTC.

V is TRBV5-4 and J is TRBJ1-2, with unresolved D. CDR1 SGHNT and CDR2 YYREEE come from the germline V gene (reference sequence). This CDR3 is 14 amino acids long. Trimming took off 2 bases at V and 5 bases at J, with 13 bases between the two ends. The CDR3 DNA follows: TGTGCCAGCAGCTTCCCCTCCGAAATGTATGGCTACACCTTC. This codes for CASSFPSEMYGYTF.

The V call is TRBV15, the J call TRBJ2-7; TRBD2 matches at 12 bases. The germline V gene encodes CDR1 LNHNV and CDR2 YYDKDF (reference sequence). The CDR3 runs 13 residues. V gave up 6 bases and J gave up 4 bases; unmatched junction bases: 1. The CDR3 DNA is TGTGCCACCAGGACTAGCGGGAGATACGAGCAGTACTTC. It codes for CATRTSGRYEQYF.

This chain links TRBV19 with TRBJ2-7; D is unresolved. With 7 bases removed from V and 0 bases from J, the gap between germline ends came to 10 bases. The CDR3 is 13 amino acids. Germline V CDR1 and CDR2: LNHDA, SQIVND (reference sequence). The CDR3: CASTVQSSYEQYF. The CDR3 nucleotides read TGTGCCAGTACCGTACAGTCCTCCTACGAGCAGTACTTC. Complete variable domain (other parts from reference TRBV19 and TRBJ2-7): DGGITQSPKYLFRKEGQNVTLSCEQNLNHDAMYWYRQDPGQGLRLIYYSQIVNDFQKGDIAEGYSVSREKKESFPLTVTSAQKNPTAFYLCASTVQSSYEQYFGPGTRLTVT.

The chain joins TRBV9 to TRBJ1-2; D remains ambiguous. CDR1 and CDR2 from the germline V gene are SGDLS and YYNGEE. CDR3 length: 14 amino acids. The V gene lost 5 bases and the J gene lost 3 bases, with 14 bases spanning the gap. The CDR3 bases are TGTGCCAGCAGTTCCGGGCAGGCCTACTATGGCTACACCTTC. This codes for CASSSGQAYYGYTF. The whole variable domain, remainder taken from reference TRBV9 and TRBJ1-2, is DSGVTQTPKHLITATGQRVTLRCSPRSGDLSVYWYQQSLDQGLQFLIQYYNGEERAKGNILERFSAQQFPDLHSELNLSSLELGDSALYFCASSSGQAYYGYTFGSGTRLTVV.

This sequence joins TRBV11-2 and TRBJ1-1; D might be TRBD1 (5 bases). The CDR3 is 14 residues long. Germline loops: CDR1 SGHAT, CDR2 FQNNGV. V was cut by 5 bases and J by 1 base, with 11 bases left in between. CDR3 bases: TGTGCCAGCAGCCTGCGGGGCGAGAACACTGAAGCTTTCTTT. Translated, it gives CASSLRGENTEAFF. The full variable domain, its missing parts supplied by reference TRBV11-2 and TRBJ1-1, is EAGVAQSPRYKIIEKRQSVAFWCNPISGHATLYWYQQILGQGPKLLIQFQNNGVVDDSQLPKDRFSAERLKGVDSTLKIQPAKLEDSAVYLCASSLRGENTEAFFGQGTRLTVV.

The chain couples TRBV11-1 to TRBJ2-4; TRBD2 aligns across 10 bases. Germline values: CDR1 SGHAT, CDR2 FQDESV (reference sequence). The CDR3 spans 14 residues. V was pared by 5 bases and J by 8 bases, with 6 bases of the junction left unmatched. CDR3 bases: TGTGCCAGCAGCCAGAGAAGCGGGGGGGACATTCAGTACTTC. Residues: CASSQRSGGDIQYF.

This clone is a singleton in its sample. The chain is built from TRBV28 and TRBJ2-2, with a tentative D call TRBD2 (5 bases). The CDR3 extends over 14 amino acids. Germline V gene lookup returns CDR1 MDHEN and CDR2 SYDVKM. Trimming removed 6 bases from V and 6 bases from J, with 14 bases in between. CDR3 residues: CASSGRVRAGELFF. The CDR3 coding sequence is TGTGCCAGCAGCGGGCGGGTACGAGCCGGGGAGCTGTTTTTT.

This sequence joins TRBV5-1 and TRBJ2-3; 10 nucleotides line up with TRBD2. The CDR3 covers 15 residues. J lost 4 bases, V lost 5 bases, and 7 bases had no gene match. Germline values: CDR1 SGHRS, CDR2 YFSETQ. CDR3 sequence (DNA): TGCGCCAGCAGGGAGAGCGGGAGGGGCCCAGATACGCAGTATTTT. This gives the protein CASRESGRGPDTQYF.

The CDR3 DNA reads as TGTGCCAGCAGCCGCCCGGCGGGAGGCGCTGGAAACACCATATATTTT. It specifies CASSRPAGGAGNTIYF. J is TRBJ1-3 and V is TRBV5-5; D gene uncertain. This CDR3 region has 16 residues. Trimming cost V 4 bases and J 2 bases, with 16 bases left between them. Germline assignment: CDR1 SGHKS and CDR2 YYEKEE (reference sequence).

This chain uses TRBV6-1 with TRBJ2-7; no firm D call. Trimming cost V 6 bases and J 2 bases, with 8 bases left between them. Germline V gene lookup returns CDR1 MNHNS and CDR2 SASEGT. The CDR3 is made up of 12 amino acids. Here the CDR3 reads CASSDRAYEQYF. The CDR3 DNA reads TGTGCCAGCAGCGACCGGGCCTACGAGCAGTACTTC.

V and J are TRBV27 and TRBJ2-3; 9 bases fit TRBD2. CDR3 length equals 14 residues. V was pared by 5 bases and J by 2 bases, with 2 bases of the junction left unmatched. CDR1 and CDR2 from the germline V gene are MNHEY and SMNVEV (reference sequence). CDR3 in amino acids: CASSLAGFTDTQYF. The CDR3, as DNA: TGTGCCAGCAGTCTAGCGGGATTCACAGATACGCAGTATTTT.

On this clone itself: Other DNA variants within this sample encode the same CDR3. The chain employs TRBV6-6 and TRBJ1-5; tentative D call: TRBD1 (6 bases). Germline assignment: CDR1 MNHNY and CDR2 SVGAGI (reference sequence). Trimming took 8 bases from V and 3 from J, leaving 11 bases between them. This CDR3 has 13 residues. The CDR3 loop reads CASVQGLNQPQHF. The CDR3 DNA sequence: TGTGCCAGCGTACAGGGCCTCAATCAGCCCCAGCATTTT.

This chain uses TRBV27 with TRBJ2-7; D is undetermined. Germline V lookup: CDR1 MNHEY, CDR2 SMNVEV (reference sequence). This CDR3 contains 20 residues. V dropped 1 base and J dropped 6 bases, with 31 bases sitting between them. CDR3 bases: TGTGCCAGCAGTTTATTTGAGCCTTCTCTGCCCCCCTCTACCTCTGCCGAGCAGTACTTC. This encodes CASSLFEPSLPPSTSAEQYF.

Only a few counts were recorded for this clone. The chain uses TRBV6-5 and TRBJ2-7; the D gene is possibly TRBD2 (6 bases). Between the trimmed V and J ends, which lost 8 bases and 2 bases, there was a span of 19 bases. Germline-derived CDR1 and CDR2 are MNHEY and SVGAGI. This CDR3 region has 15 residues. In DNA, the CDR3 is TGTGCCAGCCGTCCGGCTAGGAGGGATCCCTACGAGCAGTACTTC. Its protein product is CASRPARRDPYEQYF.

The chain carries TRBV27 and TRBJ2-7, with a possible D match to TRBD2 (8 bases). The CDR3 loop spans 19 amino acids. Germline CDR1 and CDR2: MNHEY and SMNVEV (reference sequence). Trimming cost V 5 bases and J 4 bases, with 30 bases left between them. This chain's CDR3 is CASSKIFGQGVAGIYEQYF. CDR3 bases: TGTGCCAGCAGTAAGATATTCGGCCAGGGGGTAGCGGGGATATACGAGCAGTACTTC.

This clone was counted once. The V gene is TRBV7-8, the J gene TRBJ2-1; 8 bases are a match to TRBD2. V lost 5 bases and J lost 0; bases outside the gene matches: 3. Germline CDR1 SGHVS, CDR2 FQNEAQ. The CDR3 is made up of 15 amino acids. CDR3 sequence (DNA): TGTGCCAGCAGCCTAAGCGGGAGCTCCTACAATGAGCAGTTCTTC. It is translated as CASSLSGSSYNEQFF.

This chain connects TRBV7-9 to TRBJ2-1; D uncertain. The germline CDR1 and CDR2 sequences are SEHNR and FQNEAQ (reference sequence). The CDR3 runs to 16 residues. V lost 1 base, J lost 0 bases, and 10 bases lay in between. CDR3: CASSLGRTLSYNEQFF. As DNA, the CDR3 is TGTGCCAGCAGCTTAGGCAGGACCCTCTCCTACAATGAGCAGTTCTTC. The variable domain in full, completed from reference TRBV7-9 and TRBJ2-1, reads DTGVSQNPRHKITKRGQNVTFRCDPISEHNRLYWYRQTLGQGPEFLTYFQNEAQLEKSRLLSDRFSAERPKGSFSTLEIQRTEQGDSAMYLCASSLGRTLSYNEQFFGPGTRLTVL.

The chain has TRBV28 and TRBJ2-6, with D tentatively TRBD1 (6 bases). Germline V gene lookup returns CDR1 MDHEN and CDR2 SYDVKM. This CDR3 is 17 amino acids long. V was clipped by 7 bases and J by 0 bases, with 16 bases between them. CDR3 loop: CASKGTGQYSGANVLTF. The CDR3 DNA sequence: TGTGCCAGCAAGGGGACCGGACAGTACTCTGGGGCCAACGTCCTGACTTTC.

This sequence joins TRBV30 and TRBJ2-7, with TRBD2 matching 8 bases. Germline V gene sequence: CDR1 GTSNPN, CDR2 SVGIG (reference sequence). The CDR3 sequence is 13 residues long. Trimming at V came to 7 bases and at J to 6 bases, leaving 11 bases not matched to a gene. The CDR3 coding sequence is TGTGCCTCGGGAGGACTAGCCGGATCCGAGCAGTACTTC. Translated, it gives CASGGLAGSEQYF.

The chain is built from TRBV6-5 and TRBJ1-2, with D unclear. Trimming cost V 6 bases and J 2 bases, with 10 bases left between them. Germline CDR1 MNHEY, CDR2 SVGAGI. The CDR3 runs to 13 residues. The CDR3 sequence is CASRNTGNYGYTF. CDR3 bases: TGTGCCAGCAGGAACACGGGAAACTATGGCTACACCTTC.

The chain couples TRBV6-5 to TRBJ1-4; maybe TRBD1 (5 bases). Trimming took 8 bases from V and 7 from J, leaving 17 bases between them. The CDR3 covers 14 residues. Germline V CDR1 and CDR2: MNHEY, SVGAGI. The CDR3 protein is CASSGWALSEKLFF. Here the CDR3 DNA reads TGTGCCAGCTCAGGGTGGGCCCTTAGTGAAAAACTGTTTTTT.